This TCR beta chain was retrieved from a study of cytomegalovirus exposure and HLA in healthy donors. In regard to this clone: Its specificity is unknown.

Findings of the study overall: Owing to their indistinguishability, certain V segments, notably TRBV6-2 and TRBV6-3, were excluded. There were reportedly fewer N-insertions in an Asian-associated ancestry cluster than the approximately 630-donor mean, in a later analysis. The records held CMV serostatus as the only immune exposure information. Some TCR beta chains (approximately 180 of them) were listed as cytomegalovirus-associated.

J lost 4 bases, V lost 8 bases, and 7 bases had no gene match. This CDR3 has 14 residues. Germline-derived CDR1 and CDR2 are SGHTA and FQGNSA. Both 60 Vbeta primers and 13 Jbeta primers went into the PCR. Here immunoSEQ multiplex PCR was the method, and the copy in TCRdb shows in-frame clones only, minus some. There are some 170,000 clones in the sample; less than 85% occur only once, and approximately 1.3% lies in the top ten. The sequence derives from a man in his sixties in good health and CMV-seronegative. The chain couples TRBV7-2 to TRBJ2-3; 9 positions match TRBD2. The sample consisted of PBMCs. The CDR3 sequence: CASVAGVSADTQYF. The CDR3 nucleotides read TGTGCCAGCGTAGCGGGGGTATCGGCAGATACGCAGTATTTT.